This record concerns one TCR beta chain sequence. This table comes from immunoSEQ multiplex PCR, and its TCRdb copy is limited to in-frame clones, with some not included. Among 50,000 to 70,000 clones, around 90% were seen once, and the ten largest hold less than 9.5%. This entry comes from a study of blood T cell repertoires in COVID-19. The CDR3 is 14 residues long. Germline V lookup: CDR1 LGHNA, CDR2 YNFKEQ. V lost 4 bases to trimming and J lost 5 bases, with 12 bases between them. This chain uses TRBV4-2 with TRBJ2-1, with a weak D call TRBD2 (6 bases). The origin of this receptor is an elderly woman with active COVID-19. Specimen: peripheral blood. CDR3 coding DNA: TGTGCCAGCAGCCCCCCATCGGGGGACAATGAGCAGTTCTTC. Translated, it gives CASSPPSGDNEQFF.